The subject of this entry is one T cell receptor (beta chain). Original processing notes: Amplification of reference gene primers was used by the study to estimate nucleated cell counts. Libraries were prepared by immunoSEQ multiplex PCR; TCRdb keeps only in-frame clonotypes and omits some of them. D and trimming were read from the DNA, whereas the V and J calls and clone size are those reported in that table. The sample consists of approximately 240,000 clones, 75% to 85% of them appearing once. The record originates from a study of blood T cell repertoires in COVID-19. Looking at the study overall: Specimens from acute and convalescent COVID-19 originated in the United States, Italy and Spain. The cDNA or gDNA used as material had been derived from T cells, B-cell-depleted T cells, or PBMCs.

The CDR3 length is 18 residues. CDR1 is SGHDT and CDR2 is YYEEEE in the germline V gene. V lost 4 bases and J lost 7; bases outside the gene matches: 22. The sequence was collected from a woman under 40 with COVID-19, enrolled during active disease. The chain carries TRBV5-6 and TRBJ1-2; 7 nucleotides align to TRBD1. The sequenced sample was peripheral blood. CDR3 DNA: TGTGCCAGCAGCCCAAAGAACAACCAAGACAGGGATTCGGTTGGCTACACCTTC. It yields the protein CASSPKNNQDRDSVGYTF.